Below, 24 T cell receptor beta chains from the same sample are listed, as sequenced in a study of T cells after yellow fever vaccination. One entry per CDR3 protein results from TCRdb running MiXCR on the 5' RACE reads. The profile shows under 550,000 distinct CDR3 sequences, 21% of them singletons. The sample here was PBMCs, taken approximately 22 days after the first yellow fever vaccination. All receptors come from a man between 18 and 35 years old who received the YFV17D yellow fever vaccine.

This clonotype was seen more than once but under ten times. This rearrangement joins TRBV6-2 or TRBV6-3 to TRBJ1-2; a possible D gene is TRBD1 (5 bases). Germline V lookup: CDR1 MNHEY, CDR2 SVGEGT. Trimming cost V 0 bases and J 4 bases, with 9 bases left between them. CDR3 length: 14 residues. The CDR3 bases are TGTGCCAGCAGTTACTCGGGACGGACCTATGGCTACACCTTC. Residues: CASSYSGRTYGYTF.

This rearrangement joins TRBV4-2 to TRBJ2-5; 7 nucleotides match TRBD2. Germline assignment: CDR1 LGHNA and CDR2 YNFKEQ. V was clipped by 4 bases and J by 3 bases; unmatched bases: 5. The CDR3 contains 14 residues. The CDR3 DNA is TGTGCCAGCAGCCCCGGACGGGGGGAAGAGACCCAGTACTTC. Residues: CASSPGRGEETQYF.

This clonotype came up a few times. This sequence joins TRBV28 and TRBJ1-4; TRBD1 might be the D (6 bases). Trimming left V 6 bases short and J 7 bases short, with 15 bases between. The CDR3 runs 14 residues. Germline V CDR1 and CDR2: MDHEN, SYDVKM. The CDR3 DNA follows: TGTGCCAGCAGCCAAGGGGGAAGGGGTGAAAAACTGTTTTTT. Translating gives CASSQGGRGEKLFF.

There are a few counts of this clonotype. The gene calls are TRBV4-1 and TRBJ1-6, with unresolved D. CDR1 is MGHRA, CDR2 YSYEKL, per germline. V gave up 1 base and J gave up 3 bases, with 10 bases separating them. The CDR3 has 16 amino acids. For the CDR3, the DNA is TGCGCCAGCAGCCAAGTTCAGGTTATCTATAATTCACCCCTCCACTTT. Translating gives CASSQVQVIYNSPLHF.

The rearrangement links TRBV4-2 to TRBJ2-5, with 8 positions matching TRBD2. The CDR3 sequence is 17 residues long. Germline values: CDR1 LGHNA, CDR2 YNFKEQ. The V and J ends lost 0 bases and 4 bases, in that order; junction bases with no gene match: 10. CDR3 bases: TGTGCCAGCAGCCAAGATCCGGGGGGGGGCCAAAGAGAGACCCAGTACTTC. Its protein is CASSQDPGGGQRETQYF.

This chain connects TRBV7-9 to TRBJ2-3, with 13 nucleotides matching TRBD2. Germline V gene sequence: CDR1 SEHNR, CDR2 FQNEAQ (reference sequence). V shed 6 bases, J shed 4 bases, and the junction held 10 bases outside the gene matches. The CDR3 loop spans 17 amino acids. CDR3 coding DNA: TGTGCCAGCAGAAAACATGGGACTAGCGGGGCTTCAGATACGCAGTATTTT. Protein product: CASRKHGTSGASDTQYF. Combining the CDR3 with reference TRBV7-9 and TRBJ2-3 gives the whole variable domain DTGVSQNPRHKITKRGQNVTFRCDPISEHNRLYWYRQTLGQGPEFLTYFQNEAQLEKSRLLSDRFSAERPKGSFSTLEIQRTEQGDSAMYLCASRKHGTSGASDTQYFGPGTRLTVL.

The V and J genes are TRBV5-1 and TRBJ2-1; tentative D call: TRBD1 (5 bases). CDR1 is SGHRS, CDR2 YFSETQ, per germline. Between the trimmed V and J ends, which lost 4 bases and 8 bases, there was a span of 10 bases. The CDR3 extends over 12 amino acids. The CDR3 reads CASSIDSYEQFF. The CDR3 nucleotides read TGCGCCAGCAGCATCGACAGCTATGAGCAGTTCTTC.

At least ten counts were recorded for this clonotype. This chain uses TRBV4-2 with TRBJ1-1; a possible D gene is TRBD1 (5 bases). Deletions cut 0 bases from V and 2 bases from J, with 19 bases between. Per germline, CDR1 LGHNA and CDR2 YNFKEQ. CDR3 length: 18 amino acids. The CDR3 DNA sequence: TGTGCCAGCAGCCAAGATGAGCGGGCTACAGGTCTTAACACTGAAGCTTTCTTT. This encodes CASSQDERATGLNTEAFF.

This clonotype showed up just a few times. The V call is TRBV7-6, the J call TRBJ2-5; the D gene is possibly TRBD1 (6 bases). CDR3 length equals 14 residues. Germline values: CDR1 SGHVS, CDR2 FNYEAQ. V was clipped by 3 bases and J by 3 bases, with 11 bases between them. The CDR3 sequence is CASSFQGSEETQYF. CDR3 DNA sequence: TGTGCCAGCAGCTTTCAGGGGTCCGAAGAGACCCAGTACTTC.

This clonotype showed up many times. This sequence joins TRBV5-1 and TRBJ1-3; D uncertain. The CDR3 runs 14 residues. From germline, CDR1 is SGHRS and CDR2 YFSETQ. V gave up 2 bases and J gave up 5 bases, with 11 bases separating them. The CDR3 loop reads CASSLFGWRNTIYF. DNA for the CDR3: TGCGCCAGCAGCTTATTCGGTTGGAGAAACACCATATATTTT.

The sample holds many counts of this clonotype. The chain uses TRBV10-3 and TRBJ2-7, with 10 nucleotides matching TRBD1. Losses at the gene ends were 6 bases for V and 4 bases for J; bases not matched to a gene: 6. Germline-derived CDR1 and CDR2 are ENHRY and SYGVKD. The CDR3 has 14 residues. CDR3 protein: CAIRVSGQGYEQYF. The DNA of the CDR3 is TGTGCCATCAGGGTTTCGGGACAGGGGTACGAGCAGTACTTC.

The chain combines TRBV20-1 with TRBJ1-1; possible D gene TRBD1, 5 bases. The CDR3 loop spans 11 amino acids. Trimming took 7 bases from V and 4 from J, leaving 10 bases between them. Germline V gives CDR1 DFQATT, CDR2 SNEGSKA (reference sequence). The CDR3 region is CSGRGATEAFF. The DNA of the CDR3 is TGCAGTGGAAGAGGGGCCACTGAAGCTTTCTTT.

This chain connects TRBV28 to TRBJ1-5; 8 nucleotides align to TRBD1. The CDR3 has 16 amino acids. Germline V gene data show CDR1 as MDHEN and CDR2 as SYDVKM. Trimming cost V 5 bases and J 7 bases; bases outside gene matches: 13. The DNA of the CDR3 is TGTGCCAGCAGTCCCCAAGCAGGGGGCCTACTGCAGCCCCAGCATTTT. Translation gives CASSPQAGGLLQPQHF.

This clonotype was counted a few times. The chain has TRBV6-1 and TRBJ2-2; D possibly corresponds to TRBD1 (6 bases). CDR1 is MNHNS, CDR2 SASEGT, per germline. The CDR3 covers 15 residues. V was clipped by 6 bases and J by 2 bases, with 13 bases between them. CDR3 region: CASRDGQINTGELFF. The CDR3 nucleotides are TGTGCCAGCAGGGACGGACAGATCAACACCGGGGAGCTGTTTTTT.

This clonotype has just a few counts. The rearrangement uses TRBV30 and TRBJ2-1; tentatively, D is TRBD1 or TRBD2 (6 bases each). Germline V gene sequence: CDR1 GTSNPN, CDR2 SVGIG (reference sequence). This CDR3 is built from 15 residues. V shed 2 bases and J shed 8 bases, with 19 bases lying between them. This CDR3 is CAWSKSRGVWDEQFF. For the CDR3, the DNA is TGTGCCTGGAGTAAATCTAGGGGGGTCTGGGATGAGCAGTTCTTC.

The gene calls are TRBV14 and TRBJ1-2; tentatively, D is TRBD1 (5 bases). The CDR3 totals 13 residues. V was shortened by 1 base and J by 5 bases, with 8 bases between the two germline ends. CDR1 and CDR2 from the germline V gene are SGHDN and FVKESK. DNA of the CDR3: TGTGCCAGCAGCCAAGCCAAGGGGTATGGCTACACCTTC. This codes for CASSQAKGYGYTF.

This clonotype has only a few counts. This chain links TRBV20-1 with TRBJ2-3, with 9 bases identical to TRBD2. The CDR3 is 14 amino acids. Germline loops: CDR1 DFQATT, CDR2 SNEGSKA (reference sequence). Germline trimming cut 6 bases from V and 2 bases from J; bases unmatched to any gene: 6. The CDR3 spells CSATLAGPTDTQYF. DNA for the CDR3: TGCAGTGCAACTCTAGCGGGGCCCACAGATACGCAGTATTTT.

In this sample, this clonotype turned up a few times. In DNA form, the CDR3 reads TGTGCCAGCACTTCGGAGTTGGGGTCCTTTCAGCCCCAGCATTTT. Protein product: CASTSELGSFQPQHF. V and J are TRBV6-2 or TRBV6-3 and TRBJ1-5; D ambiguous. In germline, CDR1 is MNHEY, CDR2 SVGEGT. V was clipped by 7 bases and J by 6 bases, with 19 bases between them. The CDR3 is 15 amino acids.

This chain links TRBV9 with TRBJ2-2; 10 bases are a match to TRBD2. Looked up from germline, CDR1 is SGDLS and CDR2 is YYNGEE. Unmatched junction bases numbered 13, after V lost 0 bases and J lost 5 bases. The CDR3 is 19 amino acids. The CDR3 DNA reads TGTGCCAGCAGCGTAGCTCCCCCTAACAGCGGGGGGGGAACCGGGGAGCTGTTTTTT. Encoded protein: CASSVAPPNSGGGTGELFF.

This clonotype was seen a handful of times. The chain links TRBV13 to TRBJ1-5, with D possibly matching TRBD1 (5 bases). Germline CDR1 is PRHDT and CDR2 is FYEKMQ (reference sequence). The CDR3 has 15 amino acids. The V gene lost 2 bases and the J gene lost 4 bases, with 12 bases spanning the gap. The DNA of the CDR3 is TGTGCCAGCAGCTTAAGCACAGGCGTAAATCAGCCCCAGCATTTT. It is translated as CASSLSTGVNQPQHF.

This clonotype was found a few times. The chain's CDR3 is CSASTPDRWLGTEAFF. The CDR3, as DNA: TGCAGTGCTAGTACCCCGGACAGGTGGTTGGGAACTGAAGCTTTCTTT. This rearrangement joins TRBV20-1 to TRBJ1-1, with 7 bases matching TRBD1. Germline lookup yields CDR1 DFQATT and CDR2 SNEGSKA (reference sequence). V was clipped by 3 bases and J by 5 bases; unmatched bases: 15. The CDR3 has 16 residues.

The rearrangement links TRBV30 to TRBJ2-5; D remains unclear. This CDR3 has 11 amino acids. Trimming removed 3 bases at V and 4 bases at J, with 6 bases between. The germline V gene has CDR1 GTSNPN and CDR2 SVGIG (reference sequence). The CDR3 spells CAWSAGETQYF. In DNA, the CDR3 is TGTGCCTGGAGCGCAGGAGAGACCCAGTACTTC. Combining the CDR3 with reference TRBV30 and TRBJ2-5 gives the whole variable domain SQTIHQWPATLVQPVGSPLSLECTVEGTSNPNLYWYRQAAGRGLQLLFYSVGIGQISSEVPQNLSASRPQDRQFILSSKKLLLSDSGFYLCAWSAGETQYFGPGTRLLVL.

There are a few counts of this clonotype. The V and J genes are TRBV10-3 and TRBJ2-3; 7 nucleotides match TRBD1. The CDR3 is 14 amino acids. The germline CDR1 and CDR2 sequences are ENHRY and SYGVKD. J lost 4 bases, V lost 7 bases, and 8 bases had no gene match. CDR3 coding DNA: TGTGCCATCAATAGAAGGGGGCGAGCAGATACGCAGTATTTT. This encodes CAINRRGRADTQYF.

This clonotype has just a few counts. The chain joins TRBV5-1 to TRBJ2-7; 10 bases align to TRBD2. The trim removed 4 bases at V and 2 bases at J, leaving 6 bases unmatched. Germline loops: CDR1 SGHRS, CDR2 YFSETQ. CDR3 size: 15 residues. For the CDR3, the DNA is TGCGCCAGCAGCCCCGGGACTAGCGTAACCTACGAGCAGTACTTC. It specifies CASSPGTSVTYEQYF.